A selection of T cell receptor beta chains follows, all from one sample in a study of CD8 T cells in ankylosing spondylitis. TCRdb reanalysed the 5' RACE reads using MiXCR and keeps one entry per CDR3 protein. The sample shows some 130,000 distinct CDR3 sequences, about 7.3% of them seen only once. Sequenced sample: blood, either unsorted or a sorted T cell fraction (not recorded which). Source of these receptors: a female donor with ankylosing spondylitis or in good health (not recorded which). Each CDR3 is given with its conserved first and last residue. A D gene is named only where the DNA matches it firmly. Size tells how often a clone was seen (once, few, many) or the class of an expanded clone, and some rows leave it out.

CASSYSRPQGLSGNTIYF	TGTGCCAGCAGTTACTCTCGCCCACAGGGTCTCTCTGGAAACACCATATATTTT	NA	TRBJ1-3	many	TRBV6-5
CASSLFSTFLSGRSTGELFF	TGTGCCAGCAGTTTGTTTTCGACTTTCTTGTCGGGCAGGTCCACCGGGGAGCTGTTTTTT	NA	TRBJ2-2	NA	TRBV12-3/TRBV12-4
CASSTGTAIQGYTF	TGCGCCAGCAGCACCGGGACGGCCATACAGGGCTACACCTTC	NA	TRBJ1-2	many	TRBV5-1
CSALRDRATPSTDTQYF	TGCAGTGCACTCCGGGACAGGGCGACCCCAAGCACAGATACGCAGTATTTT	TRBD1	TRBJ2-3	many	TRBV20-1
CASSYGESEAFF	TGTGCCAGCAGTTACGGGGAGTCTGAAGCTTTCTTT	NA	TRBJ1-1	NA	TRBV6-6
CASRRGVVETQYF	TGTGCCAGCAGAAGGGGTGTTGTGGAGACCCAGTACTTC	NA	TRBJ2-5	many	TRBV2
CSARFGWTFQSYEQYF	TGCAGTGCTAGATTCGGGTGGACTTTTCAAAGCTACGAGCAGTACTTC	NA	TRBJ2-7	many	TRBV20-1
CASSPNSYSYNEQFF	TGTGCCAGCAGCCCGAATTCCTACAGCTACAATGAGCAGTTCTTC	NA	TRBJ2-1	many	TRBV3-1
CASSLWQAGATSYEQYF	TGCGCCAGCAGCTTGTGGCAAGCAGGGGCCACCTCCTACGAGCAGTACTTC	NA	TRBJ2-7	NA	TRBV5-1
CSASEDIYEQYF	TGCAGCGCCTCGGAGGACATCTACGAGCAGTACTTC	NA	TRBJ2-7	many	TRBV29-1
CSVVANYNEQFF	TGCAGCGTTGTGGCGAATTACAATGAGCAGTTCTTC	NA	TRBJ2-1	many	TRBV29-1
CASSLSGTGEGEPQHF	TGCGCCAGCAGCTTGTCGGGGACCGGTGAGGGGGAGCCCCAGCATTTT	NA	TRBJ1-5	many	TRBV5-1
CSVEDPRGFTF	TGCAGCGTTGAAGATCCTCGGGGCTTCACCTTC	NA	TRBJ1-2	NA	TRBV29-1
CASSYRSADTEAFF	TGTGCCAGCAGTTATCGTTCGGCTGACACTGAAGCTTTCTTT	NA	TRBJ1-1	many	TRBV6-5
CASSPYGGGMKETQYF	TGTGCCAGCAGCCCATATGGGGGGGGCATGAAAGAGACCCAGTACTTC	NA	TRBJ2-5	NA	TRBV7-2
CASSQGFRTGQAGYYGYTF	TGCGCCAGCAGCCAGGGATTCCGGACAGGTCAAGCGGGGTACTATGGCTACACCTTC	TRBD1	TRBJ1-2	many	TRBV4-3
CASSVGTVSTDTQYF	TGTGCCAGCAGCGTTGGGACAGTGAGCACAGATACGCAGTATTTT	TRBD1	TRBJ2-3	many	TRBV5-6
CASTLSGSTDTQYF	TGTGCCAGCACCCTGTCGGGGAGCACAGATACGCAGTATTTT	NA	TRBJ2-3	many	TRBV6-1
CASSPVGQGLYGYTF	TGCGCCAGCAGCCCCGTGGGACAGGGGTTATATGGCTACACCTTC	TRBD1	TRBJ1-2	many	TRBV4-3
CASSLYEQYF	TGCGCCAGCAGCCTGTACGAGCAGTACTTC	NA	TRBJ2-7	many	TRBV5-1
CASSLSTSALGTDTQYF	TGCGCCAGCAGTCTCAGCACTAGCGCCCTGGGGACAGATACGCAGTATTTT	TRBD2	TRBJ2-3	many	TRBV5-1
CSVGGHTPTDTQYF	TGCAGCGTTGGCGGACATACTCCCACAGATACGCAGTATTTT	NA	TRBJ2-3	NA	TRBV29-1
CASSLVWGGVNNSPLHF	TGCGCCAGCAGCTTGGTATGGGGGGGCGTGAATAATTCACCCCTCCACTTT	NA	TRBJ1-6	many	TRBV5-1
CFCGGGPGYTF	TGCTTCTGCGGCGGGGGGCCGGGCTACACCTTC	NA	TRBJ1-2	NA	TRBV20-1
CASSSDSFNQPQHF	TGTGCCAGCAGCTCGGACAGTTTCAATCAGCCCCAGCATTTT	NA	TRBJ1-5	many	TRBV7-9
CASSATFRVRGYTF	TGTGCCAGCAGCGCCACTTTCAGGGTGAGGGGCTACACCTTC	NA	TRBJ1-2	many	TRBV9
CASSYSGGGISYGYTF	TGTGCCAGCAGTTACTCCGGCGGGGGTATTAGCTATGGCTACACCTTC	NA	TRBJ1-2	many	TRBV6-2/TRBV6-3
CASSSGPIGEQYF	TGTGCCAGCAGTTCCGGGCCCATCGGGGAGCAGTACTTC	NA	TRBJ2-7	many	TRBV12-3/TRBV12-4
CATSDGQRGIDTQYF	TGTGCCACCAGTGATGGTCAGCGGGGGATAGATACGCAGTATTTT	TRBD2	TRBJ2-3	many	TRBV24-1
CASSQRTANTEAFF	TGTGCCAGCAGCCAAAGGACAGCTAACACTGAAGCTTTCTTT	NA	TRBJ1-1	many	TRBV27
CASRGANQNTEAFF	TGTGCCAGCAGAGGGGCTAACCAGAACACTGAAGCTTTCTTT	NA	TRBJ1-1	many	TRBV9
CASSDGYEQYF	TGCGCCAGCAGCGACGGCTACGAGCAGTACTTC	NA	TRBJ2-7	many	TRBV5-1
CSATTGGIREQYF	TGCAGTGCTACTACAGGGGGGATTCGGGAGCAGTACTTC	TRBD1	TRBJ2-7	many	TRBV20-1
CASSLRTGATNEKLFF	TGTGCCAGCAGTTTAAGGACAGGAGCAACTAATGAAAAACTGTTTTTT	TRBD1	TRBJ1-4	many	TRBV12-3/TRBV12-4
CSASGGNPSYEQYF	TGCAGTGCTAGTGGTGGAAACCCCTCCTACGAGCAGTACTTC	NA	TRBJ2-7	many	TRBV20-1
CASSRGQGNAGNTIYF	TGTGCCAGCAGTAGGGGACAGGGAAATGCGGGAAACACCATATATTTT	TRBD1	TRBJ1-3	many	TRBV12-3/TRBV12-4
CASSQERQGGNEKLFF	TGTGCCAGCAGCCAAGAGAGACAGGGCGGGAATGAAAAACTGTTTTTT	TRBD1	TRBJ1-4	many	TRBV4-2
CSARDGQGHSYEQYF	TGCAGTGCTAGAGACGGACAGGGACACTCCTACGAGCAGTACTTC	TRBD1	TRBJ2-7	many	TRBV20-1
CASSQTESSYNEQFF	TGCGCCAGCAGCCAGACGGAGAGCTCCTACAATGAGCAGTTCTTC	NA	TRBJ2-1	many	TRBV5-1
CASSLLAGGGDTQYF	TGTGCCAGCAGCTTACTAGCGGGCGGAGGAGATACGCAGTATTTT	TRBD2	TRBJ2-3	once	TRBV7-9
CASSFWGGGTDTQYF	TGTGCCAGCAGTTTTTGGGGCGGGGGCACAGATACGCAGTATTTT	NA	TRBJ2-3	many	TRBV27
CASSYGQGTEAFF	TGTGCCAGCAGTTACGGACAGGGAACTGAAGCTTTCTTT	TRBD1	TRBJ1-1	many	TRBV6-5
CSASGHSGTSAYEQYF	TGCAGTGCTAGCGGTCATTCCGGGACTAGCGCATACGAGCAGTACTTC	TRBD2	TRBJ2-7	many	TRBV20-1
CSARALGVYNSPLHF	TGCAGTGCTAGAGCCCTGGGGGTTTATAATTCACCCCTCCACTTT	NA	TRBJ1-6	many	TRBV20-1
CASSEQGARANEKLFF	TGTGCCAGCAGTGAGCAGGGGGCTCGGGCTAATGAAAAACTGTTTTTT	TRBD1	TRBJ1-4	many	TRBV6-1
CASRRNNEQFF	TGTGCCAGCAGGAGGAACAATGAGCAGTTCTTC	NA	TRBJ2-1	many	TRBV3-1
CASSPGGGRTEAFF	TGTGCCAGCAGCCCAGGGGGGGGGCGGACTGAAGCTTTCTTT	TRBD1	TRBJ1-1	many	TRBV9
CASSAEATNEKLFF	TGTGCCAGCAGTGCCGAAGCAACTAATGAAAAACTGTTTTTT	NA	TRBJ1-4	NA	TRBV12-3/TRBV12-4
CSVEFGLAGTTDTQYF	TGCAGCGTTGAATTTGGACTAGCGGGGACCACAGATACGCAGTATTTT	TRBD2	TRBJ2-3	many	TRBV29-1
CASSLVGSGGETQYF	TGTGCCAGCAGCTTAGTCGGTAGCGGGGGGGAGACCCAGTACTTC	TRBD2	TRBJ2-5	many	TRBV7-2
CASSSSRRGAYNEQFF	TGTGCCAGCAGCTCCTCTAGGCGGGGGGCTTACAATGAGCAGTTCTTC	TRBD2	TRBJ2-1	many	TRBV7-2
CASTLRGDGYTF	TGTGCCAGTACCCTAAGAGGGGATGGCTACACCTTC	NA	TRBJ1-2	few	TRBV19
CSAREAVNTGELFF	TGCAGTGCTAGAGAGGCTGTGAACACCGGGGAGCTGTTTTTT	NA	TRBJ2-2	many	TRBV20-1